The clone carrying this T cell receptor (beta chain) was counted only a few times. CDR1 MNHNY and CDR2 SVGAGI come from the germline V gene (reference sequence). The CDR3 has 11 amino acids. Trimming shortened V by 7 bases and J by 5 bases, and 5 bases separated the two germline ends. The time point is: patch test 3, about 24 weeks after DPC sensitization. As for treatment: therapeutic diphenylcyclopropenone sensitization with weekly scalp DPC. The sample originates from a study of human T cells and chemical hapten exposure. Separate cDNA molecules received unique molecular identifiers, which the library attached to them. MiXCR, run by TCRdb on the RACE reads, gives a single entry per CDR3 protein. This sample carries roughly 84,000 distinct CDR3 sequences, roughly 10% of them seen once, and the ten largest clones take 3.7%.

The material sequenced was whole blood, taken in connection with sensitization to the hapten diphenylcyclopropenone (DPC). The chain combines TRBV6-6 with TRBJ1-4; no definite D call. The sequence was collected from a woman between 45 and 65 years old with alopecia areata. Some clones in this sample may be carry-over from other donors' samples. CDR3 sequence (DNA): TGTGCCAGCATTTTCAATGAAAAACTGTTTTTT. Protein sequence: CASIFNEKLFF.